Each of the 29 T cell receptor beta chains below was sequenced from the same sample in a study of blood T cell repertoires in COVID-19. Clones were sequenced by immunoSEQ multiplex PCR, and TCRdb holds only the in-frame ones, with some missing. There are 160,000 or so clones in the sample; 70% to 90% occur only once, and around 2.9% lies in the top ten. The source material was peripheral blood. All receptors come from a man aged 55 to 70 with acute or convalescent COVID-19.

This chain connects TRBV5-1 to TRBJ2-7, with 12 bases matching TRBD1. With V trimmed by 0 bases and J by 6 bases, 4 bases remained unmatched. The CDR3 consists of 15 residues. The germline CDR1 and CDR2 sequences are SGHRS and YFSETQ. The CDR3 DNA reads as TGCGCCAGCAGCTTGGAGGGACAGGGGGCGAGCGAGCAGTACTTC. Translated: CASSLEGQGASEQYF.

The chain recombines TRBV25-1 with TRBJ2-6; TRBD2 is a possible D gene (5 bases). Trimming took off 4 bases at V and 4 bases at J, with 14 bases between the two ends. Germline CDR1 and CDR2: MGHDK and SYGVNS. The CDR3 sequence is 16 residues long. DNA for the CDR3: TGTGCCAGCAGTGCCCGGGGTGCTCGGGGGGCCAACGTCCTGACTTTC. This encodes CASSARGARGANVLTF.

This chain links TRBV4-1 with TRBJ2-7, with TRBD2 matching over 8 bases. The CDR3 totals 17 residues. J lost 8 bases, V lost 1 base, and 16 bases had no gene match. The germline gives CDR1 MGHRA, CDR2 YSYEKL. The CDR3 here is CASSQVDMGLVPHQQYF. The CDR3 nucleotides read TGCGCCAGCAGCCAAGTTGATATGGGACTAGTTCCCCACCAGCAGTACTTC.

V is TRBV7-9 and J is TRBJ1-1; TRBD1 matches 9 bases. The ends lost 4 bases at V and 5 bases at J; junction bases unmatched: 11. Germline values: CDR1 SEHNR, CDR2 FQNEAQ (reference sequence). The CDR3 has 16 residues. CDR3: CASSSGRDRVKTEAFF. In nucleotides, the CDR3 is TGTGCCAGCAGCTCCGGGCGGGACAGGGTAAAAACTGAAGCTTTCTTT.

This clone came up once. The genes are TRBV14 and TRBJ2-7, with D perhaps TRBD2 (5 bases). Germline-derived CDR1 and CDR2 are SGHDN and FVKESK. The CDR3 loop spans 15 amino acids. V dropped 3 bases and J dropped 7 bases, with 19 bases sitting between them. The CDR3 loop reads CASSQTGNPRGEQYF. For the CDR3, the DNA is TGTGCCAGCAGCCAGACCGGGAACCCTCGTGGGGAGCAGTACTTC.

This chain links TRBV30 with TRBJ1-3, with TRBD1 matching 8 bases. Germline V CDR1 and CDR2: GTSNPN, SVGIG (reference sequence). The CDR3 extends over 17 amino acids. J lost 0 bases, V lost 2 bases, and 9 bases had no gene match. The CDR3 spells CAWSWDRSPLSGNTIYF. The CDR3 nucleotides are TGTGCCTGGAGTTGGGACAGGAGCCCTCTCTCTGGAAACACCATATATTTT.

This clone has just a few counts. CDR3 coding DNA: TGCGCCAGCGCCAGAGCCGGGGAAGACACTGAAGCTTTCTTT. This codes for CASARAGEDTEAFF. J is TRBJ1-1 and V is TRBV5-1, with D hard to call. Trimming took 7 bases from V and 3 from J, leaving 16 bases between them. The CDR3 covers 14 residues. Germline V gene data show CDR1 as SGHRS and CDR2 as YFSETQ.

The rearrangement links TRBV19 to TRBJ2-7, with 9 bases identical to TRBD1. The ends lost 5 bases at V and 2 bases at J; junction bases unmatched: 7. The germline gives CDR1 LNHDA, CDR2 SQIVND (reference sequence). The CDR3 runs 15 residues. CDR3 sequence (DNA): TGTGCCAGTAGTGTCGTACAGGGGGCCCCCTACGAGCAGTACTTC. It translates to CASSVVQGAPYEQYF.

The chain joins TRBV30 to TRBJ2-2, with 9 bases lining up with TRBD2. The CDR3 is 16 residues long. With V trimmed by 4 bases and J by 2 bases, 8 bases remained unmatched. The germline V gene has CDR1 GTSNPN and CDR2 SVGIG (reference sequence). CDR3 DNA: TGTGCCTGGACCATCCCGGGACTAGCTAACACCGGGGAGCTGTTTTTT. It yields the protein CAWTIPGLANTGELFF.

The chain employs TRBV5-1 and TRBJ1-2, with 8 positions matching TRBD1. In germline, CDR1 is SGHRS, CDR2 YFSETQ. V gave up 4 bases and J gave up 8 bases; unmatched junction bases: 7. CDR3 size: 13 residues. The CDR3, as DNA: TGCGCCAGCAGCATTGGACAGGGTAGCGGCTACACCTTC. Translating gives CASSIGQGSGYTF.

This sequence joins TRBV7-2 and TRBJ2-6; no clear D. Germline V gene lookup returns CDR1 SGHTA and CDR2 FQGNSA. The V and J ends lost 6 bases and 0 bases respectively, with 6 bases between them. This CDR3 comprises 14 residues. Written as DNA, the CDR3 is TGTGCCAGCAGTTCAGGCTCTGGGGCCAACGTCCTGACTTTC. It is translated as CASSSGSGANVLTF.

The chain is built from TRBV5-1 and TRBJ2-7; TRBD1 might be the D (5 bases). V lost 1 base, J lost 6 bases, and 11 bases lay in between. CDR1 is SGHRS, CDR2 YFSETQ, per germline. The CDR3 runs 13 residues. The CDR3 protein is CASSLSQGGEQYF. The CDR3 DNA reads as TGCGCCAGCAGCTTGAGCCAGGGCGGCGAGCAGTACTTC. The entire variable domain, with the rest obtained from reference TRBV5-1 and TRBJ2-7, is as follows: KAGVTQTPRYLIKTRGQQVTLSCSPISGHRSVSWYQQTPGQGLQFLFEYFSETQRNKGNFPGRFSGRQFSNSRSEMNVSTLELGDSALYLCASSLSQGGEQYFGPGTRLTVT.

The chain carries TRBV5-4 and TRBJ1-1, with D possibly TRBD1 on 6 matching bases. The V gene lost 4 bases and the J gene lost 0 bases, with 7 bases spanning the gap. Germline-derived CDR1 and CDR2 are SGHNT and YYREEE (reference sequence). The CDR3 runs to 13 residues. The CDR3 coding sequence is TGTGCCAGCAGCAGACAGGTGAACACTGAAGCTTTCTTT. Protein: CASSRQVNTEAFF.

The rearrangement uses TRBV5-1 and TRBJ2-1, with D hard to call. This CDR3 comprises 14 residues. The germline CDR1 and CDR2 sequences are SGHRS and YFSETQ. Trimming stripped 0 bases from V and 4 bases from J, with 8 bases between. The CDR3 DNA sequence: TGCGCCAGCAGCTTGGAAGTCAGTTACAATGAGCAGTTCTTC. Amino acid sequence: CASSLEVSYNEQFF. Combining the CDR3 with reference TRBV5-1 and TRBJ2-1 gives the whole variable domain KAGVTQTPRYLIKTRGQQVTLSCSPISGHRSVSWYQQTPGQGLQFLFEYFSETQRNKGNFPGRFSGRQFSNSRSEMNVSTLELGDSALYLCASSLEVSYNEQFFGPGTRLTVL.

The rearrangement uses TRBV5-1 and TRBJ2-5; 12 bases are shared with TRBD1. The junction had 11 bases not matched to a gene; V was cut back by 4 bases and J by 4 bases. Germline V lookup: CDR1 SGHRS, CDR2 YFSETQ. This CDR3 contains 17 residues. The CDR3 nucleotides are TGCGCCAGCAGCCTTTCCGGGACAGGGGGCGCGGCAGAGACCCAGTACTTC. Its translation is CASSLSGTGGAAETQYF.

This clone was seen only once. CDR3 protein: CATSDPASTSYEQYF. The CDR3 DNA sequence: TGTGCCACCAGTGACCCAGCGTCAACCTCCTACGAGCAGTACTTC. The rearrangement uses TRBV24-1 and TRBJ2-7; no firm D call. CDR3 length equals 15 residues. The V end was cut by 4 bases, the J end by 0 bases, with 12 bases between. CDR1 and CDR2 from the germline V gene are KGHDR and SFDVKD.

V is TRBV18 and J is TRBJ1-4; D gene uncertain. The CDR3 loop spans 14 amino acids. The V end was cut by 4 bases, the J end by 7 bases, with 13 bases between. CDR1 and CDR2 from the germline V gene are KGHSH and LQKENI. The CDR3 DNA reads TGTGCCAGCTCACTTTCCAGCTCGGGTGAAAAACTGTTTTTT. Translated: CASSLSSSGEKLFF.

This chain joins TRBV5-1 and TRBJ2-7; TRBD1 matches 8 bases. The length of the CDR3 is 16 residues. With 4 bases clipped from V and 6 bases from J, the junction kept 15 bases outside the gene matches. Germline CDR1 SGHRS, CDR2 YFSETQ. The CDR3 coding sequence is TGCGCCAGCAGCCCCCACCGGCGGGACAGGACAACCGAGCAGTACTTC. Protein: CASSPHRRDRTTEQYF.

This chain uses TRBV2 with TRBJ1-4; 7 nucleotides align to TRBD1. Germline trimming cut 8 bases from V and 6 bases from J; bases unmatched to any gene: 9. CDR1 is SNHLY and CDR2 is FYNNEI in the germline V gene. This CDR3 has 14 residues. In DNA form, the CDR3 reads TGTGCCAGCGGGGTGGCAGGGGGTTATGAAAAACTGTTTTTT. It encodes CASGVAGGYEKLFF.

This CDR3 reads CASSLVAGGYNEQFF. The DNA of the CDR3 is TGCGCCAGCAGCTTGGTAGCGGGGGGATACAATGAGCAGTTCTTC. J is TRBJ2-1 and V is TRBV5-1, with 10 bases identical to TRBD2. Losses at the gene ends were 0 bases for V and 4 bases for J; bases not matched to a gene: 1. This CDR3 region has 15 residues. Per the germline V gene, CDR1 is SGHRS and CDR2 is YFSETQ.

Notes on this clone: A read error may be the cause here, since a much bigger clone is one base away. The identical CDR3 is also encoded by other nucleotide sequences in the sample. The chain employs TRBV3-1 (or the pseudogene TRBV3-2) and TRBJ1-1, with D maybe TRBD1 (5 bases). V lost 6 bases and J 5 bases, leaving 7 bases between the germline ends. CDR3 size: 11 residues. The germline CDR1 and CDR2 sequences are LGHDT and YNNKEL (reference sequence). The CDR3: CASRGGTEAFF. The DNA for the CDR3 is TGTGCCAGCAGGGGGGGGACTGAAGCTTTCTTT.

The chain links TRBV7-6 to TRBJ2-7; the match to TRBD2 covers 12 bases. Germline loops: CDR1 SGHVS, CDR2 FNYEAQ. The V gene end was trimmed by 4 bases and the J gene end by 4 bases; junction bases not matched to a gene: 11. The CDR3 covers 17 residues. The CDR3 region is CASSSAPRLAGDYEQYF. The DNA for the CDR3 is TGTGCCAGCAGCTCCGCCCCTAGACTAGCGGGGGATTACGAGCAGTACTTC.

This chain joins TRBV12-3 or TRBV12-4 and TRBJ1-5; 7 positions match TRBD1. The CDR3 extends over 13 amino acids. The J segment lost 9 bases and the V segment lost 6 bases, leaving 8 bases of the junction unmatched. DNA of the CDR3: TGTGCCAGCAGATGGGACAGATATGGGCCCCAGCATTTT. It translates to CASRWDRYGPQHF.

Only one count was recorded for this clone. This chain joins TRBV30 and TRBJ1-1; tentatively, D is TRBD1 (6 bases). From germline, CDR1 is GTSNPN and CDR2 SVGIG (reference sequence). CDR3 length: 17 amino acids. Trimming pared 2 bases from V and 10 bases from J, leaving 29 bases between. The DNA for the CDR3 is TGTGCCTGGAGTTCCCTAGCCGGGACAATGACTATGAGGGGAGCTTTCTTT. Amino acids: CAWSSLAGTMTMRGAFF. Based on the CDR3 plus reference TRBV30 and TRBJ1-1, the full variable domain is SQTIHQWPATLVQPVGSPLSLECTVEGTSNPNLYWYRQAAGRGLQLLFYSVGIGQISSEVPQNLSASRPQDRQFILSSKKLLLSDSGFYLCAWSSLAGTMTMRGAFFGQGTRLTVV.

This clone was detected a few times. This chain links TRBV6-6 with TRBJ1-1, with D perhaps TRBD1 (6 bases). Between the trimmed V and J ends, which lost 6 bases and 5 bases, there was a span of 16 bases. CDR1 and CDR2 (germline): MNHNY, SVGAGI (reference sequence). The CDR3 spans 14 residues. Here the CDR3 reads CASSDLRGSTEAFF. CDR3 nucleotides: TGTGCCAGCAGCGATCTCAGGGGTTCAACTGAAGCTTTCTTT.

The chain recombines TRBV5-1 with TRBJ2-2; a possible D gene is TRBD1 (6 bases). Germline V CDR1 and CDR2: SGHRS, YFSETQ. This CDR3 contains 16 residues. V was shortened by 4 bases and J by 2 bases, with 15 bases between the two germline ends. The CDR3 is CASSPAGAINTGELFF. Here the CDR3 DNA reads TGCGCCAGCAGCCCAGCAGGGGCCATTAACACCGGGGAGCTGTTTTTT. The variable domain in full, completed from reference TRBV5-1 and TRBJ2-2, reads KAGVTQTPRYLIKTRGQQVTLSCSPISGHRSVSWYQQTPGQGLQFLFEYFSETQRNKGNFPGRFSGRQFSNSRSEMNVSTLELGDSALYLCASSPAGAINTGELFFGEGSRLTVL.

This clone occurred once. The chain couples TRBV6-5 to TRBJ1-1; a possible D gene is TRBD1 (6 bases). There are 14 residues in the CDR3. Germline CDR1 MNHEY, CDR2 SVGAGI. Trimming removed 6 bases at V and 0 bases at J, with 11 bases between. The CDR3 bases are TGTGCCAGCAGGACCGGGACACTGAACACTGAAGCTTTCTTT. Translation gives CASRTGTLNTEAFF.

The rearrangement links TRBV2 to TRBJ1-4; 10 bases fit TRBD1. V dropped 7 bases and J dropped 4; count of bases not matched to a gene: 15. There are 18 residues in the CDR3. CDR1 is SNHLY, CDR2 FYNNEI, per germline. CDR3 nucleotide sequence: TGTGCCAGCAAAAGCGGGACAGGGGCTACGCGAAGTAATGAAAAACTGTTTTTT. As protein: CASKSGTGATRSNEKLFF. The full variable domain, completed using reference TRBV2 and TRBJ1-4, is EPEVTQTPSHQVTQMGQEVILRCVPISNHLYFYWYRQILGQKVEFLVSFYNNEISEKSEIFDDQFSVERPDGSNFTLKIRSTKLEDSAMYFCASKSGTGATRSNEKLFFGSGTQLSVL.

The chain employs TRBV4-2 and TRBJ2-7; tentatively, D is TRBD2 (5 bases). Germline V lookup: CDR1 LGHNA, CDR2 YNFKEQ. V was shortened by 3 bases and J by 2 bases, with 17 bases between the two germline ends. There are 16 residues in the CDR3. CDR3 protein: CASSQTSAGPPYEQYF. CDR3 nucleotides: TGTGCCAGCAGCCAGACGTCGGCGGGCCCACCCTACGAGCAGTACTTC.